What follows are 30 T cell receptor beta chains derived from one specimen sequenced in a study of Graves' ophthalmopathy and Graves' hyperthyroidism. Amplification of the TCR beta CDR3 regions used RNA transcripts (as template). A first-round RT-PCR used HTBI primers, followed by a second-round multiplex PCR. TCRdb re-analysed the multiplex PCR reads in MiXCR, keeping a single row per CDR3 protein. The data contain about 420,000 distinct CDR3 sequences, 21% of them singletons. The material sequenced was peripheral blood. All receptors come from a woman younger than 30 with stable Graves' hyperthyroidism.

This clonotype was counted at least ten times. This chain joins TRBV20-1 and TRBJ1-1, with D possibly being TRBD1 (6 bases). V lost 4 bases to trimming and J lost 3 bases, with 15 bases between them. The germline V gene encodes CDR1 DFQATT and CDR2 SNEGSKA (reference sequence). The CDR3 runs 14 residues. DNA of the CDR3: TGCAGTGCTAAAAGGGGGGGGTGGGACACTGAAGCTTTCTTT. Protein sequence: CSAKRGGWDTEAFF.

Ten or more counts support this clonotype. The chain is built from TRBV5-1 and TRBJ2-7; 14 nucleotides line up with TRBD2. Germline V lookup: CDR1 SGHRS, CDR2 YFSETQ. The CDR3 runs to 18 residues. With V trimmed by 4 bases and J by 4 bases, 13 bases remained unmatched. The CDR3 here is CASSRGTSGSPEGYEQYF. The CDR3 DNA is TGCGCCAGCAGCCGAGGGACTAGCGGGAGTCCTGAGGGTTACGAGCAGTACTTC. Complete variable domain (other parts from reference TRBV5-1 and TRBJ2-7): KAGVTQTPRYLIKTRGQQVTLSCSPISGHRSVSWYQQTPGQGLQFLFEYFSETQRNKGNFPGRFSGRQFSNSRSEMNVSTLELGDSALYLCASSRGTSGSPEGYEQYFGPGTRLTVT.

This clonotype was recorded at least ten times. The CDR3 sequence is CAISPGRLQDGYTF. In nucleotides, the CDR3 is TGTGCCATCAGTCCGGGACGCCTCCAAGACGGCTACACCTTC. The chain is built from TRBV10-3 and TRBJ1-2; weak D call: TRBD1 (5 bases). The CDR3 is 14 residues long. Looked up from germline, CDR1 is ENHRY and CDR2 is SYGVKD. Trimming left V 5 bases short and J 8 bases short, with 18 bases between.

This clonotype has ten or more counts. This chain uses TRBV29-1 with TRBJ2-4; maybe TRBD1 (6 bases). The CDR3 consists of 13 residues. Trimming removed 4 bases at V and 3 bases at J, with 10 bases between. The V gene's germline CDR1 is SQVTM and CDR2 ANQGSEA. CDR3 in DNA: TGCAGCGTTGGGGGGCATTACAAAAACATTCAGTACTTC. Protein product: CSVGGHYKNIQYF.

In its sample, this clonotype was seen many times. V usage is TRBV19 and J usage is TRBJ1-2, with D possibly matching TRBD1 (5 bases). Germline CDR1 reads LNHDA; CDR2 reads SQIVND (reference sequence). V was cut by 3 bases and J by 0 bases, with 8 bases left in between. This CDR3 spans 14 amino acids. CDR3 loop: CASSMDTANYGYTF. CDR3 sequence (DNA): TGTGCCAGTAGTATGGACACCGCTAACTATGGCTACACCTTC.

This chain links TRBV28 with TRBJ1-2; no definite D call. Between the trimmed V and J ends, which lost 3 bases and 5 bases, there was a span of 10 bases. The CDR3 totals 13 residues. CDR1 MDHEN and CDR2 SYDVKM come from the germline V gene. The chain's CDR3 is CASSFPPGYGYTF. CDR3 nucleotide sequence: TGTGCCAGCAGTTTCCCGCCGGGATATGGCTACACCTTC.

In its sample, this clonotype was seen a few times. Since a much larger clone is just one base distant, this may be a read error. This rearrangement joins TRBV30 to TRBJ2-5; possible D gene TRBD2, 6 bases. Per germline, CDR1 GTSNPN and CDR2 SVGIG (reference sequence). This CDR3 has 15 amino acids. CDR3 nucleotide sequence: TGTGCCTGGGCCCAGGGTCAGCGGGTAAGAGAGACCAAGTACTTC. Amino acids: CAWAQGQRVRETKYF.

This clonotype appeared many times. This rearrangement joins TRBV27 to TRBJ1-5, with D possibly TRBD1 on 5 matching bases. Looked up from germline, CDR1 is MNHEY and CDR2 is SMNVEV (reference sequence). CDR3 length: 15 residues. Trimming removed 0 bases from V and 2 bases from J, with 8 bases in between. CDR3 nucleotide sequence: TGTGCCAGCAGTTTATCGGGGCAGCGCAATCAGCCCCAGCATTTT. Translation gives CASSLSGQRNQPQHF.

This clonotype came up many times. The CDR3 sequence is CASSPKGNTEAFF. Written as DNA, the CDR3 is TGTGCCAGCAGTCCCAAGGGGAACACTGAAGCTTTCTTT. The genes are TRBV6-1 and TRBJ1-1; D not certain. V lost 5 bases and J 1 base, leaving 8 bases between the germline ends. The V gene's germline CDR1 is MNHNS and CDR2 SASEGT. CDR3 length equals 13 residues.

The chain has TRBV29-1 and TRBJ1-2; the match to TRBD1 covers 7 bases. This CDR3 has 10 amino acids. Germline CDR1 SQVTM, CDR2 ANQGSEA. Losses at the gene ends were 7 bases for V and 8 bases for J; bases not matched to a gene: 4. In nucleotides, the CDR3 is TGCAGCGCCGGGACAGAGGGCTACACCTTC. Translated: CSAGTEGYTF.

In its sample, this clonotype was seen many times. The chain uses TRBV6-5 and TRBJ2-7, with D possibly TRBD2 on 6 matching bases. There are 14 residues in the CDR3. V was pared by 2 bases and J by 7 bases, with 15 bases between. Germline values: CDR1 MNHEY, CDR2 SVGAGI. CDR3 loop: CASSYGTESREQYF. CDR3 DNA: TGTGCCAGCAGTTACGGGACTGAGTCTCGGGAGCAGTACTTC.

The sample holds many counts of this clonotype. This chain uses TRBV6-1 with TRBJ1-2; D might be TRBD1 (5 bases). CDR3 size: 15 residues. V was clipped by 2 bases and J by 0 bases, with 10 bases between them. Germline V CDR1 and CDR2: MNHNS, SASEGT. CDR3 nucleotides: TGTGCCAGCAGTGAACCCCGACAGACTAACTATGGCTACACCTTC. Translated, it gives CASSEPRQTNYGYTF.

This clonotype was observed at least ten times. The chain combines TRBV12-3 or TRBV12-4 with TRBJ1-3; weak D call: TRBD1 (6 bases). The CDR3 loop spans 16 amino acids. V lost 6 bases, J lost 2 bases, and 17 bases lay in between. The CDR3 coding sequence is TGTGCCAGCAGCTCCCCACTAGACAGGACTGGAAACACCATATATTTT. Residues: CASSSPLDRTGNTIYF.

This clonotype was counted at least ten times. The J gene is TRBJ1-3, the V gene TRBV12-3 or TRBV12-4; no definite D call. The CDR3 loop spans 15 amino acids. V dropped 2 bases and J dropped 2 bases, with 10 bases sitting between them. CDR3 sequence: CASSLIGGTGNTIYF. In nucleotides, the CDR3 is TGTGCCAGCAGTTTAATCGGAGGGACTGGAAACACCATATATTTT.

This clonotype has a count of ten or more. The chain employs TRBV7-9 and TRBJ2-2, with D possibly TRBD1 on 5 matching bases. CDR1 is SEHNR and CDR2 is FQNEAQ in the germline V gene (reference sequence). Trimming removed 5 bases at V and 3 bases at J, with 13 bases between. The CDR3 sequence is 15 residues long. CDR3 bases: TGTGCCAGCAGCCCCCCGACAGCAGACACCGGGGAGCTGTTTTTT. Its translation: CASSPPTADTGELFF.

This chain connects TRBV19 to TRBJ1-2; 7 bases are a match to TRBD1. Germline V CDR1 and CDR2: LNHDA, SQIVND (reference sequence). V gave up 9 bases and J gave up 4 bases; unmatched junction bases: 5. The CDR3 is 12 residues long. CDR3 amino acids: CASRTGIYGYTF. The CDR3 DNA is TGTGCCAGCAGGACAGGCATCTATGGCTACACCTTC.

The chain links TRBV24-1 to TRBJ2-7, with 8 nucleotides matching TRBD1. With V trimmed by 4 bases and J by 2 bases, 3 bases remained unmatched. CDR3 size: 14 residues. Looked up from germline, CDR1 is KGHDR and CDR2 is SFDVKD. CDR3 protein: CATSDSDRAYEQYF. In nucleotides, the CDR3 is TGTGCCACCAGTGACTCGGACAGGGCCTACGAGCAGTACTTC.

CDR3 sequence reads: CASSFFGTASSYNSPLHF. The DNA for the CDR3 is TGCGCCAGCAGCTTCTTTGGGACCGCGAGCTCCTATAATTCACCCCTCCACTTT. The chain has TRBV5-1 and TRBJ1-6; perhaps TRBD1 as D (5 bases). Germline values: CDR1 SGHRS, CDR2 YFSETQ. CDR3 length: 18 residues. Trimming left V 2 bases short and J 0 bases short, with 15 bases between. Supplemented by reference TRBV5-1 and TRBJ1-6, the full variable domain reads KAGVTQTPRYLIKTRGQQVTLSCSPISGHRSVSWYQQTPGQGLQFLFEYFSETQRNKGNFPGRFSGRQFSNSRSEMNVSTLELGDSALYLCASSFFGTASSYNSPLHFGNGTRLTVT.

The chain uses TRBV10-1 and TRBJ2-5; 9 bases agree with TRBD2. The CDR3 loop spans 14 amino acids. The germline gives CDR1 WNHNN, CDR2 SYGVQD (reference sequence). With 7 bases clipped from V and 0 bases from J, the junction kept 3 bases outside the gene matches. The CDR3 sequence: CASNVAGDQETQYF. CDR3 sequence (DNA): TGCGCCAGCAACGTAGCGGGGGACCAAGAGACCCAGTACTTC.

This clonotype was picked up many times. The chain carries TRBV6-5 and TRBJ1-1; TRBD1 agrees at 7 bases. CDR1 and CDR2 from the germline V gene are MNHEY and SVGAGI. CDR3 size: 16 residues. Losses at the gene ends were 0 bases for V and 0 bases for J; bases not matched to a gene: 4. The CDR3 bases are TGTGCCAGCAGTTACTCTTCGACAGGGATGAACACTGAAGCTTTCTTT. Amino acid sequence: CASSYSSTGMNTEAFF.

In its sample, this clonotype was seen once. The chain couples TRBV28 to TRBJ2-5; TRBD1 aligns across 12 bases. CDR1 is MDHEN and CDR2 is SYDVKM in the germline V gene. There are 15 residues in the CDR3. Trimming took 3 bases from V and 4 from J; bases not matched to a gene: 3. The CDR3: CASSFGTGGAETQYF. The CDR3 DNA reads TGTGCCAGCAGTTTCGGGACAGGGGGCGCAGAGACCCAGTACTTC.

This clonotype was seen repeatedly, ten times or more. This chain uses TRBV6-5 with TRBJ1-3, with D unclear. Germline CDR1 and CDR2: MNHEY and SVGAGI. V lost 5 bases and J 0 bases, leaving 17 bases between the germline ends. This CDR3 is built from 17 residues. The CDR3 DNA reads TGTGCCAGCAGTCTGTTGGGCAGTGCTATCTCTGGAAACACCATATATTTT. Its translation is CASSLLGSAISGNTIYF.

This chain links TRBV12-3 or TRBV12-4 with TRBJ1-2, with D possibly being TRBD1 (5 bases). The V end was cut by 5 bases, the J end by 3 bases, with 25 bases between. The CDR3 runs to 18 residues. The DNA for the CDR3 is TGTGCCAGCAGTCCACCCGTCCGCAGGGTTGCGAAGGACTATGGCTACACCTTC. Translating gives CASSPPVRRVAKDYGYTF.

In this sample, this clonotype turned up a few times. This sequence joins TRBV6-5 and TRBJ1-5; D possibly corresponds to TRBD1 (6 bases). From germline, CDR1 is MNHEY and CDR2 SVGAGI. The CDR3 is 15 amino acids. V lost 0 bases to trimming and J lost 5 bases, with 11 bases between them. The CDR3 DNA is TGTGCCAGCAGTTACTCATTCGGGGGGCATCAGCCCCAGCATTTT. Protein sequence: CASSYSFGGHQPQHF.

The rearrangement joins TRBV10-3 to TRBJ2-5, with D possibly TRBD1 on 7 matching bases. The germline gives CDR1 ENHRY, CDR2 SYGVKD. The CDR3 has 12 amino acids. V was pared by 2 bases and J by 12 bases, with 13 bases between. The DNA for the CDR3 is TGTGCCATCAGTGAGGTCAGGGGGGCCAAGTACTTC. Translation gives CAISEVRGAKYF.

This clonotype has just one count. The CDR3 bases are TGTGCCAGCAGTCTAGCGGGACTGAACGAGCAGTACTTC. Its translation is CASSLAGLNEQYF. The genes are TRBV27 and TRBJ2-7; 9 bases are a match to TRBD2. The CDR3 spans 13 residues. J lost 5 bases, V lost 5 bases, and 4 bases had no gene match. The germline gives CDR1 MNHEY, CDR2 SMNVEV (reference sequence).

This clonotype came up many times. This chain joins TRBV11-2 and TRBJ2-7; D uncertain. The CDR3 runs to 11 residues. Germline V CDR1 and CDR2: SGHAT, FQNNGV. This CDR3 reads CASGSSYEQYF. In nucleotides, the CDR3 is TGTGCTTCGGGTAGCTCCTACGAGCAGTACTTC.

This clonotype was seen at least ten times. The rearrangement joins TRBV4-3 to TRBJ2-7; D not certain. Trimming removed 0 bases at V and 3 bases at J, with 9 bases between. CDR3 length: 14 amino acids. Germline V gene lookup returns CDR1 LGHNA and CDR2 YSLEER. As DNA, the CDR3 is TGCGCCAGCAGCCAAGAGTCGGACCTCTACGAGCAGTACTTC. This sequence encodes CASSQESDLYEQYF.

In its sample, this clonotype was seen a few times. The chain uses TRBV6-5 and TRBJ1-5; D ambiguous. V dropped 0 bases and J dropped 2 bases, with 8 bases sitting between them. Per germline, CDR1 MNHEY and CDR2 SVGAGI. The CDR3 spans 15 residues. Here the CDR3 DNA reads TGTGCCAGCAGTTACTCGATTTGGGGCAATCAGCCCCAGCATTTT. It encodes CASSYSIWGNQPQHF.

The V and J genes are TRBV6-2 or TRBV6-3 and TRBJ2-7; D might be TRBD1 or TRBD2, each matching 5 bases. The CDR3 sequence is 15 residues long. Germline CDR1 reads MNHEY; CDR2 reads SVGEGT. V was cut by 2 bases and J by 2 bases, with 13 bases left in between. The CDR3 nucleotides read TGTGCCAGCAGTTACGGGGGTGCAGGGACCTACGAGCAGTACTTC. This encodes CASSYGGAGTYEQYF.